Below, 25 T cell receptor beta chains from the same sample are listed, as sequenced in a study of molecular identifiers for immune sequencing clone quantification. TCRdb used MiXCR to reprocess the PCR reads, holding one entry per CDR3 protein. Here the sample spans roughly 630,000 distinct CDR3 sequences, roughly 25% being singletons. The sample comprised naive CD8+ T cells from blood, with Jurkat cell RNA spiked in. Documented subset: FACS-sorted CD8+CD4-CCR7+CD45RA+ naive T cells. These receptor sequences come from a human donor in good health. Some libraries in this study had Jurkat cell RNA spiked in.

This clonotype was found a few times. CDR3 in DNA: TGTGCCAGCACCCCTTGGGACAGGGCTTACAATGAGCAGTTCTTC. Residues: CASTPWDRAYNEQFF. The J gene is TRBJ2-1, the V gene TRBV11-2; 9 bases match TRBD1. This CDR3 has 15 residues. V shed 7 bases, J shed 4 bases, and the junction held 8 bases outside the gene matches. Germline CDR1 is SGHAT and CDR2 is FQNNGV.

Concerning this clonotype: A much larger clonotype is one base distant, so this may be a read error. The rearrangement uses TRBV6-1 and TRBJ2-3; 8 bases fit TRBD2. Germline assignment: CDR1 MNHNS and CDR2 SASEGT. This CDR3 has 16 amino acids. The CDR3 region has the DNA TGTGCCAGCAGTGAAGAGGCGGGGGGCTTCACAGATGCGCAGTATTTT. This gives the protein CASSEEAGGFTDAQYF.

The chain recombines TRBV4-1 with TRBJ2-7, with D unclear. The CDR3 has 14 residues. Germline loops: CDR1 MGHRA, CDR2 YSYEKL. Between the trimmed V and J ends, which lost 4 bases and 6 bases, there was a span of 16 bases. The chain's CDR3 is CASSPRFNTVEQYF. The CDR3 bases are TGCGCCAGCAGCCCTCGATTTAATACGGTCGAGCAGTACTTC.

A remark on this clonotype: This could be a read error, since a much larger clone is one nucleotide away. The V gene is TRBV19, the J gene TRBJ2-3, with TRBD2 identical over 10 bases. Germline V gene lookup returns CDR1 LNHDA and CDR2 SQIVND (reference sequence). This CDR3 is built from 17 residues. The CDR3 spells CVSTSWGLATDTDTQYF. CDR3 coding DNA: TGTGTCAGTACCAGCTGGGGACTAGCGACTGACACAGATACGCAGTATTTT.

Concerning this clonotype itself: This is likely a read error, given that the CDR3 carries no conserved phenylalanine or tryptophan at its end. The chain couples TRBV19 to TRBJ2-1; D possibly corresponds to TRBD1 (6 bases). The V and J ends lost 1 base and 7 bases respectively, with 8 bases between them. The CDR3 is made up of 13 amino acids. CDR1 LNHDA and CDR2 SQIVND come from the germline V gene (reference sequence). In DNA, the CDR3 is TGTGCCAGTAGTATAGGAGGGGGTAATGAGCAGTTCTCC. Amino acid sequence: CASSIGGGNEQFS.

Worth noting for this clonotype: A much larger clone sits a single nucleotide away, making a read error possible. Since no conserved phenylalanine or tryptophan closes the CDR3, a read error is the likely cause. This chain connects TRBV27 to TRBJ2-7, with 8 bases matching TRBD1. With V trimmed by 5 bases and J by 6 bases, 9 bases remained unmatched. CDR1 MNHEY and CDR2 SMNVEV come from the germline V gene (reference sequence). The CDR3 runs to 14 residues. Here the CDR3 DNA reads TGTGCCAGCAGTCTTACAGGGGGGCTCTCCGAGCAGTACTGC. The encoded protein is CASSLTGGLSEQYC.

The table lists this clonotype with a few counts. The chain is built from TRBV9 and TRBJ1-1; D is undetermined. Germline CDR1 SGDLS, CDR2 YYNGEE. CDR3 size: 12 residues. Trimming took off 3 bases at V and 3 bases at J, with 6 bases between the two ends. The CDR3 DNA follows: TGTGCCAGCAGCGGTACTTACACTGAAGCTTTCTTT. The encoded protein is CASSGTYTEAFF. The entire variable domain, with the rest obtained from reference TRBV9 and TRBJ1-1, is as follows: DSGVTQTPKHLITATGQRVTLRCSPRSGDLSVYWYQQSLDQGLQFLIQYYNGEERAKGNILERFSAQQFPDLHSELNLSSLELGDSALYFCASSGTYTEAFFGQGTRLTVV.

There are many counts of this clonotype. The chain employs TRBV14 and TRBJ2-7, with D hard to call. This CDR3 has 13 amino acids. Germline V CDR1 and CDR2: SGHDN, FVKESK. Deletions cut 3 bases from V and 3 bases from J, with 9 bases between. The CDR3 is CASSQAHSYEQYF. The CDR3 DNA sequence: TGTGCCAGCAGCCAGGCCCACAGCTACGAGCAGTACTTC.

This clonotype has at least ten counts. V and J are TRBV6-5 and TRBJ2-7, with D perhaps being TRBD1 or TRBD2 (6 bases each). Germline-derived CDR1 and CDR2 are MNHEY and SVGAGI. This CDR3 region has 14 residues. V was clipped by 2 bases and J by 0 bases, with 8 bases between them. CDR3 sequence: CASSYGGPSYEQYF. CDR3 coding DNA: TGTGCCAGCAGTTACGGGGGGCCCTCCTACGAGCAGTACTTC.

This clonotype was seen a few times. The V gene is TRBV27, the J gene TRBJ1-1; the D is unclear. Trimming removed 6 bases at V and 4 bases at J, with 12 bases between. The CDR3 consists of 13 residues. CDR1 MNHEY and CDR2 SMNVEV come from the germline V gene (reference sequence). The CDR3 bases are TGTGCCAGCAGCCTTGGGAGGCGCACTGAAGCTTTCTTT. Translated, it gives CASSLGRRTEAFF.

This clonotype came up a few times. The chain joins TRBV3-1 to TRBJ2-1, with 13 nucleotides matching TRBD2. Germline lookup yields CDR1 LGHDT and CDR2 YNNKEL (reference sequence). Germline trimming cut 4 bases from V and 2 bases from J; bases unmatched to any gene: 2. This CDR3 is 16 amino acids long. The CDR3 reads CASSLTSGGAYNEQFF. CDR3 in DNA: TGTGCCAGCAGCCTTACTAGCGGGGGGGCCTACAATGAGCAGTTCTTC.

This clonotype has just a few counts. In DNA form, the CDR3 reads TGTGCCAGCAGCACCCGGGACACCTACGAGCAGTACTTC. It is translated as CASSTRDTYEQYF. The J gene is TRBJ2-7, the V gene TRBV9, with D maybe TRBD1 (6 bases). Germline CDR1 is SGDLS and CDR2 is YYNGEE. The CDR3 has 13 residues. V was cut by 4 bases and J by 2 bases, with 10 bases left in between.

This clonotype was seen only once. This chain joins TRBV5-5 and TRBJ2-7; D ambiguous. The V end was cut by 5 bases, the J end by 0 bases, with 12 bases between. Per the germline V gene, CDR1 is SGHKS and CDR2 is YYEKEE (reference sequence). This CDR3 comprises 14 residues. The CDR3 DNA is TGTGCCAGCAGTCTCGGTAAAGGCTCCTACGAGCAGTACTTC. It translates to CASSLGKGSYEQYF.

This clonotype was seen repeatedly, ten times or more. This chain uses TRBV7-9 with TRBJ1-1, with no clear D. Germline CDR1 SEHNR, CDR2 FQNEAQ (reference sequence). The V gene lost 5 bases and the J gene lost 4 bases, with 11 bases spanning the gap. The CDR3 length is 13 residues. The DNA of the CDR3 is TGTGCCAGCAGCACCGGGTCGGGCACTGAAGCTTTCTTT. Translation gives CASSTGSGTEAFF. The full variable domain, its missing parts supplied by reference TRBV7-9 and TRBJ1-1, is DTGVSQNPRHKITKRGQNVTFRCDPISEHNRLYWYRQTLGQGPEFLTYFQNEAQLEKSRLLSDRFSAERPKGSFSTLEIQRTEQGDSAMYLCASSTGSGTEAFFGQGTRLTVV.

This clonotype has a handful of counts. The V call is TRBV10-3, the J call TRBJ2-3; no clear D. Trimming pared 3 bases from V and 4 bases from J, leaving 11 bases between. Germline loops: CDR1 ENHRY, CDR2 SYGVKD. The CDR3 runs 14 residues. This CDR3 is CAISEPDRSDTQYF. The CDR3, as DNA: TGTGCCATCAGTGAACCGGACCGTTCAGATACGCAGTATTTT.

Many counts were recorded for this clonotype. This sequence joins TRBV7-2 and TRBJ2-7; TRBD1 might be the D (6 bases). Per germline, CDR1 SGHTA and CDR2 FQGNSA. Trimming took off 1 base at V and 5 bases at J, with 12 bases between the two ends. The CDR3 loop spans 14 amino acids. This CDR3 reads CASSLVGGSHEQYF. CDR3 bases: TGTGCCAGCAGCTTAGTAGGGGGTAGCCACGAGCAGTACTTC. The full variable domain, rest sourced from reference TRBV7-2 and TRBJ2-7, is GAGVSQSPSNKVTEKGKDVELRCDPISGHTALYWYRQSLGQGLEFLIYFQGNSAPDKSGLPSDRFSAERTGGSVSTLTIQRTQQEDSAVYLCASSLVGGSHEQYFGPGTRLTVT.

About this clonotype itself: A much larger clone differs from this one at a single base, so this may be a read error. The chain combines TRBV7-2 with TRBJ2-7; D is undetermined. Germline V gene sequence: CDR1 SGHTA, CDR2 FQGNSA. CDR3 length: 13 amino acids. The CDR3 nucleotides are TGTGCCAGCAGAGACCCCTGGGCCTACGAGCAGCACTTC. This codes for CASRDPWAYEQHF. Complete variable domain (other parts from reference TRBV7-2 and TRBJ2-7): GAGVSQSPSNKVTEKGKDVELRCDPISGHTALYWYRQSLGQGLEFLIYFQGNSAPDKSGLPSDRFSAERTGGSVSTLTIQRTQQEDSAVYLCASRDPWAYEQHFGPGTRLTVT.

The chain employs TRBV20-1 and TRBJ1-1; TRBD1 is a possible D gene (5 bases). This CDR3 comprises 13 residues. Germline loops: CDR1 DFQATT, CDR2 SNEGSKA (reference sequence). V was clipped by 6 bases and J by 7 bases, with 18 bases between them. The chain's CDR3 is CSAPSREGVEAFF. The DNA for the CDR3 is TGCAGTGCCCCCTCAAGGGAAGGGGTTGAAGCTTTCTTT.

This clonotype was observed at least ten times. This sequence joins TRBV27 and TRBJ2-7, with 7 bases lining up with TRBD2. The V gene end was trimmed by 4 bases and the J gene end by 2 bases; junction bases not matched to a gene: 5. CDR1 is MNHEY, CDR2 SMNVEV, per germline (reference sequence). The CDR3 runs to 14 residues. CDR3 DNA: TGTGCCAGCAGTTCGGGACTAAAACCCTACGAGCAGTACTTC. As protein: CASSSGLKPYEQYF.

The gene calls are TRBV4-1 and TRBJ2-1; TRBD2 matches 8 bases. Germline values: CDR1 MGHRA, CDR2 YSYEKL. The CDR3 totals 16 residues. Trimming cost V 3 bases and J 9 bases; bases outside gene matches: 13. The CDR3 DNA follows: TGCGCCAGCAGCCATGGGGAGTCGGGACTAGAGACTGAGCAGTTCTTC. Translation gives CASSHGESGLETEQFF.

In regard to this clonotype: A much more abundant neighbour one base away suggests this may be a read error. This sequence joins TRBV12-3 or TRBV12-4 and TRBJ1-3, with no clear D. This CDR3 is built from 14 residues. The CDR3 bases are TGTGCCAGCAGTTTCGGGTCCTCTGGAAGCACCATATATTTT. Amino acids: CASSFGSSGSTIYF.

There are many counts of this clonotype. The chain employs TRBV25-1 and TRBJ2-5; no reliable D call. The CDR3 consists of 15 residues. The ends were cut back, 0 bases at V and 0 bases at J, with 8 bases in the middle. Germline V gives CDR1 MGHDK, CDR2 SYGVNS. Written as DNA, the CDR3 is TGTGCCAGCAGTGAATATATGGCAGACCAAGAGACCCAGTACTTC. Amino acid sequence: CASSEYMADQETQYF.

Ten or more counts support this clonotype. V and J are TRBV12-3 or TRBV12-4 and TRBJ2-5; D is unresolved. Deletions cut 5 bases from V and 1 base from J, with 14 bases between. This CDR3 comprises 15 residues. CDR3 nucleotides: TGTGCCAGCAGTCCGATAGGGCAAGGCCAAGAGACCCAGTACTTC. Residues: CASSPIGQGQETQYF.

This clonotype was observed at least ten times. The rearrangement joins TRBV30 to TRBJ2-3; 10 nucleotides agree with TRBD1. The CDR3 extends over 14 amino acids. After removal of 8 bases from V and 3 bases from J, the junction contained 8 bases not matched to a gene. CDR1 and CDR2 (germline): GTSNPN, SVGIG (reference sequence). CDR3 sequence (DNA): TGTGCCGTACCGGGACAGGGGATGACAGATACGCAGTATTTT. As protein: CAVPGQGMTDTQYF.

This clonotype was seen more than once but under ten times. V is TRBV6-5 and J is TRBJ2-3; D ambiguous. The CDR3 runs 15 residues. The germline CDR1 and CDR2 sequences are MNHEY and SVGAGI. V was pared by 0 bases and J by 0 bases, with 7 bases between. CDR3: CASSYSSLSTDTQYF. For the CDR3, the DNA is TGTGCCAGCAGTTACTCGAGCCTTAGCACAGATACGCAGTATTTT.